Listed here is a single T cell receptor (beta chain). It was with random hexamers that roughly 0.45 to 1 ug RNA was reverse transcribed. Amplification of TCR beta CDR3 by immunoSEQ multiplex PCR spanned 54 Vbeta and 13 Jbeta. MiXCR, run by TCRdb on the immunoSEQ multiplex PCR reads, gives a single entry per CDR3 protein. The sample lists 250,000 to 300,000 distinct CDR3 sequences; 75% to 85% were seen once. This sample is part of a study of CD8 T cells in Susac syndrome. Between the trimmed V and J ends, which lost 2 bases and 2 bases, there was a span of 5 bases. In germline, CDR1 is GTSNPN, CDR2 SVGIG (reference sequence). The CDR3 runs to 12 residues.

This chain connects TRBV30 to TRBJ2-3, with D unclear. The sequence derives from a human donor with multiple sclerosis. Sequenced: CD8+ T cells from PBMCs. The CDR3 spells CAWSYTTDTQYF. CDR3 sequence (DNA): TGTGCCTGGAGTTACACCACAGATACGCAGTATTTT.